Listed below are T cell receptor beta chains from one sample, sequenced in a study of cytomegalovirus exposure and HLA in healthy donors. The assay was immunoSEQ multiplex PCR, and TCRdb's table has in-frame clones only and misses some. The sample consists of under 250,000 clones, approximately 81% of them appearing once. Sequenced: PBMCs. The receptors were gathered from a human donor in good health. The CDR3 runs from the conserved cysteine through the conserved F or W. D genes are given only for firm matches. The listing skips clone size in some rows; elsewhere it reads once, few, many or a size class.

D gene,V gene,J gene,clone size,CDR3 protein,CDR3 DNA
-,TRBV9,TRBJ1-4,-,CASSVQGEGEKLFF,TGTGCCAGCAGCGTACAAGGGGAAGGTGAAAAACTGTTTTTT
-,TRBV7-2,TRBJ2-3,-,CASRTITDTQYF,TGTGCCAGCAGGACAATCACAGATACGCAGTATTTT
-,TRBV7-9,TRBJ2-1,-,CASSPRGTAKGNEQFF,TGTGCCAGCAGCCCACGCGGGACAGCTAAAGGGAATGAGCAGTTCTTC
TRBD2,TRBV7-9,TRBJ2-3,-,CASSLVALAGGSQYF,TGTGCCAGCAGCTTAGTTGCCCTAGCGGGAGGTTCGCAGTATTTT
TRBD2,TRBV7-9,TRBJ2-7,-,CSSLLTGTTTYEQYF,TGTTCCAGCCTACTCACCGGGACTACCACCTACGAGCAGTACTTC
TRBD1,TRBV29-1,TRBJ2-7,-,CSAATGYGYEQYF,TGCAGCGCCGCGACAGGGTATGGGTACGAGCAGTACTTC
-,TRBV7-9,TRBJ2-1,-,CASSYGITTIHNEQFF,TGTGCCAGCAGCTACGGAATAACTACAATTCACAATGAGCAGTTCTTC
-,TRBV18,TRBJ2-2,-,CASSPSGVTGELFF,TGTGCCAGCTCACCGTCGGGGGTAACCGGGGAGCTGTTTTTT
-,TRBV5-1,TRBJ2-5,-,CASSLIERETQYF,TGCGCCAGCAGCTTAATTGAGAGAGAGACCCAGTACTTC
-,TRBV7-6,TRBJ2-7,-,CASSLEPLDRKGEQYF,TGTGCCAGCAGCTTAGAACCCTTAGACAGGAAGGGCGAGCAGTACTTC
-,TRBV28,TRBJ2-7,few,CASSREIFYEQYF,TGTGCCAGCAGTCGGGAGATCTTCTACGAGCAGTACTTC
TRBD1,TRBV4-1,TRBJ1-2,-,CASSLAGTGGNYGYTF,TGCGCCAGCAGCCTTGCCGGGACAGGGGGTAACTATGGCTACACCTTC
-,TRBV25-1,TRBJ2-3,-,CASSPQEGIWNTQYF,TGTGCCAGCAGTCCTCAGGAGGGGATTTGGAATACGCAGTATTTT
TRBD2,TRBV4-2,TRBJ2-1,-,CASSQVGGGGLAGVGFF,TGTGCCAGCAGCCAAGTGGGGGGTGGGGGACTAGCGGGAGTAGGGTTCTTC
TRBD2,TRBV7-2,TRBJ2-1,-,CASSLTSGRAYNEQFF,TGTGCCAGCAGCTTAACCAGCGGGAGGGCATACAATGAGCAGTTCTTC
-,TRBV4-2,TRBJ2-1,few,CASSPPERSYNEQFF,TGTGCCAGCAGCCCGCCAGAGCGGTCCTACAATGAGCAGTTCTTC
-,TRBV6-1,TRBJ1-2,-,CASSVKGYGYTF,TGTGCCAGCAGTGTGAAGGGGTATGGCTACACCTTC
-,TRBV5-6,TRBJ2-7,-,CASSYTDRTYEQYF,TGTGCCAGCAGCTACACTGACAGGACCTACGAGCAGTACTTC
-,TRBV6-5,TRBJ2-6,-,CASSYSLTAQGVLTF,TGTGCCAGCAGTTACTCTTTGACAGCCCAGGGCGTCCTGACTTTC
-,TRBV7-9,TRBJ2-3,-,CASSPYRDGTDTQYF,TGTGCCAGCAGCCCCTACAGGGACGGCACAGATACGCAGTATTTT
-,TRBV4-1,TRBJ1-1,-,CASSHGDGGYREQAFF,TGCGCCAGCAGCCACGGAGATGGTGGTTACAGGGAACAAGCTTTCTTT
TRBD1,TRBV18,TRBJ2-7,-,CASSLGQGRNEQYF,TGTGCCAGCTCACTCGGACAGGGGCGCAACGAGCAGTACTTC
-,TRBV10-1,TRBJ2-2,-,CASQRDTGELFF,TGCGCCAGCCAGAGGGACACCGGGGAGCTGTTTTTT
TRBD1,TRBV5-1,TRBJ1-2,few,CASSLTGQGGTGYTF,TGCGCCAGCAGCTTGACCGGACAGGGTGGTACCGGCTACACCTTC
TRBD1,TRBV18,TRBJ1-2,-,CASSPGTEGTNYGYTF,TGTGCCAGCTCACCGGGGACAGAGGGCACCAACTATGGCTACACCTTC
-,TRBV19,TRBJ1-3,-,CASTGGASGNTIYF,TGTGCCAGTACGGGGGGCGCTTCTGGAAACACCATATATTTT
TRBD1,TRBV5-5,TRBJ1-5,-,CASSSQGAIDQPQHF,TGTGCCAGCAGCTCGCAGGGGGCTATAGATCAGCCCCAGCATTTT
-,TRBV28,TRBJ1-5,-,CASSFSEPRIDRPSNQPQHF,TGTGCCAGCAGTTTTTCGGAACCAAGGATCGACAGACCTAGCAATCAGCCCCAGCATTTT
TRBD2,TRBV6-4,TRBJ2-1,once,CASSEAGGGNEQFF,TGTGCCAGCAGTGAGGCGGGAGGAGGCAATGAGCAGTTCTTC
-,TRBV5-8,TRBJ2-3,once,CASSLAKGAITDTQYF,TGTGCCAGCAGCTTGGCGAAGGGAGCAATCACAGATACGCAGTATTTT
TRBD1,TRBV4-3,TRBJ1-4,few,CASSSIAGTGNEKLFF,TGCGCCAGCAGCTCAATCGCCGGGACAGGGAATGAAAAACTGTTTTTT
-,TRBV28,TRBJ2-3,-,CASILPGTDTQYF,TGTGCCAGCATCCTCCCGGGCACAGATACGCAGTATTTT
TRBD2,TRBV2,TRBJ2-3,-,CASSESVGGRSSDTQYF,TGTGCCAGCAGTGAATCGGTCGGCGGGAGATCATCAGATACGCAGTATTTT
TRBD2,TRBV2,TRBJ2-2,-,CAYLGREFGNTGELFF,TGTGCCTATCTGGGGCGGGAGTTCGGGAACACCGGGGAGCTGTTTTTT
TRBD2,TRBV28,TRBJ2-3,-,CASSPRAGGSVDTQYF,TGTGCCAGCAGTCCACGGGCGGGAGGGTCAGTAGATACGCAGTATTTT